This TCR beta chain derives from a study of blood T cell repertoires in COVID-19. Looking at the study overall: Specimens from acute and convalescent COVID-19 originated in the United States, Italy and Spain. PBMCs, B-cell-depleted T cells, or T cells provided the cDNA or gDNA that made up the material.

The CDR3 sequence is 17 residues long. V was pared by 1 base and J by 0 bases, with 13 bases between. Germline assignment: CDR1 LGHDT and CDR2 YNNKEL (reference sequence). Generated by immunoSEQ multiplex PCR, the TCRdb table keeps only in-frame clones and is missing some. The table lists about 200,000 clones, approximately 81% of them singletons. This chain uses TRBV3-1 (or the pseudogene TRBV3-2) with TRBJ1-5; D is uncertain. Material: peripheral blood. The TCR sequence derives from a woman aged 80 or older with acute or convalescent COVID-19. CDR3 protein: CASSQGIVADSNQPQHF. CDR3 sequence (DNA): TGTGCCAGCAGCCAAGGGATAGTGGCGGATAGCAATCAGCCCCAGCATTTT.